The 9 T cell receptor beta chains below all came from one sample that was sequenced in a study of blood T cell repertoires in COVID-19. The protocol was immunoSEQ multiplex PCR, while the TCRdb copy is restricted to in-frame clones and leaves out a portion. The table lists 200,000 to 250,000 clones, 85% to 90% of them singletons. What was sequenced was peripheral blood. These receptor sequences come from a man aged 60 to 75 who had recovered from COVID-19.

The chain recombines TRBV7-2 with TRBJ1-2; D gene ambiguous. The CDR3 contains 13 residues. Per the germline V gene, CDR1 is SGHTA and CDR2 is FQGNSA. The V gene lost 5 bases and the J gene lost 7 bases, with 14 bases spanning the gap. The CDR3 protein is CASSLTRGGGYTF. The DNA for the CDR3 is TGTGCCAGCAGCCTCACCCGCGGTGGTGGCTACACCTTC.

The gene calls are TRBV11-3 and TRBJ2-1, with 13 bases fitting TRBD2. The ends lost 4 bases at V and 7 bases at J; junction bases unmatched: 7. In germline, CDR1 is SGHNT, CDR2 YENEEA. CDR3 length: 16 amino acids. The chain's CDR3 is CASSSGMGLAGNEQFF. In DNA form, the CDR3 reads TGTGCCAGCAGCTCAGGGATGGGACTAGCGGGAAATGAGCAGTTCTTC.

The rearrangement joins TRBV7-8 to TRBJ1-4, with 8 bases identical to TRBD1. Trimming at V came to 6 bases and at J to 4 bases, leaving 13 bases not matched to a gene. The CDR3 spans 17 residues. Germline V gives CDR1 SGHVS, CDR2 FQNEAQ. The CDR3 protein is CASSPPGGRMVNEKLFF. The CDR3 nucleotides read TGTGCCAGCAGTCCCCCAGGGGGCCGGATGGTTAATGAAAAACTGTTTTTT.

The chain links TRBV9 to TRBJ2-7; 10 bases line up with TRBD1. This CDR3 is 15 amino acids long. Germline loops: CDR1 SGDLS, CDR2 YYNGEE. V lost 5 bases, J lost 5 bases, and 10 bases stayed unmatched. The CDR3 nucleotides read TGTGCCAGCAGTCCCGCCGGGACAGGGGTCCACGAGCAGTACTTC. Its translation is CASSPAGTGVHEQYF.

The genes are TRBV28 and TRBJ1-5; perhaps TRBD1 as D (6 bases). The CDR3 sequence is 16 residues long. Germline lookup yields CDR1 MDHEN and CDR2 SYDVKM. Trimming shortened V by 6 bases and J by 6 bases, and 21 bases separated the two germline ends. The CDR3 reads CASSPGTFLLSQPQHF. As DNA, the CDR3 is TGTGCCAGCAGCCCCGGGACATTCCTTCTGAGTCAGCCCCAGCATTTT.

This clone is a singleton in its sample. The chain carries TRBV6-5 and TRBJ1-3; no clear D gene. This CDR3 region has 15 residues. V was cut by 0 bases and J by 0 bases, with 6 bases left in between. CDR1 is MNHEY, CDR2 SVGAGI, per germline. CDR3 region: CASSYSGRSGNTIYF. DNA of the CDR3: TGTGCCAGCAGTTACTCGGGCCGCTCTGGAAACACCATATATTTT.

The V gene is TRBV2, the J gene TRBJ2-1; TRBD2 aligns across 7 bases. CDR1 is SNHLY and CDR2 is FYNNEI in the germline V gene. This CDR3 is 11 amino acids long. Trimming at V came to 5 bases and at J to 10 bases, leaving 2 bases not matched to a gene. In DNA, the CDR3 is TGTGCCAGCAGTACTAGCGTAGAGCAGTTCTTC. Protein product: CASSTSVEQFF.

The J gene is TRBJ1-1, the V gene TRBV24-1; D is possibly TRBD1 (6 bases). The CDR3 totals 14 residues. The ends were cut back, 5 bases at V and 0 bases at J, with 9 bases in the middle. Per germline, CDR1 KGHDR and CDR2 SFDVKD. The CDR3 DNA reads TGTGCCACCAGTGCTCCAGGGGTGAACACTGAAGCTTTCTTT. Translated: CATSAPGVNTEAFF.

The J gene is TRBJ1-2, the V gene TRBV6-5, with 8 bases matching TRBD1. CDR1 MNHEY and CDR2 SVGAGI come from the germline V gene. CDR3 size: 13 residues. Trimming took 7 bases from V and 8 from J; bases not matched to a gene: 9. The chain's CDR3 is CASTGRQGRGYTF. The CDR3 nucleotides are TGTGCCAGCACCGGTCGACAGGGGAGAGGCTACACCTTC.